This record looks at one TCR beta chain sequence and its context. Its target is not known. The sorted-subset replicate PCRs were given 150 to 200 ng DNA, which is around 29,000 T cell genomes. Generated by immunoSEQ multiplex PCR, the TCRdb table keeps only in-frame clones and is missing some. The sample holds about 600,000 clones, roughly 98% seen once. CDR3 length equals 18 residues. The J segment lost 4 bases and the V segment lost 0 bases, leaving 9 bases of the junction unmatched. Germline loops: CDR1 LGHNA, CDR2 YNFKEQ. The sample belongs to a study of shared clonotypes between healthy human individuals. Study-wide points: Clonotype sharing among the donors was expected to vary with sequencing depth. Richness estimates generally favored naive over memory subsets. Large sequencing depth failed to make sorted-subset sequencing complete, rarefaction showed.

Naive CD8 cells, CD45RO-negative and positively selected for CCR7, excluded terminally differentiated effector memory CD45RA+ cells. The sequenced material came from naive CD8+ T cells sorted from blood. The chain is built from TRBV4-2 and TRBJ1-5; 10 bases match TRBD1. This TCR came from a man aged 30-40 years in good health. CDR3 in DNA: TGTGCCAGCAGCCAAGATGGCAGACAGGGGGCGGGTAATCAGCCCCAGCATTTT. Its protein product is CASSQDGRQGAGNQPQHF.